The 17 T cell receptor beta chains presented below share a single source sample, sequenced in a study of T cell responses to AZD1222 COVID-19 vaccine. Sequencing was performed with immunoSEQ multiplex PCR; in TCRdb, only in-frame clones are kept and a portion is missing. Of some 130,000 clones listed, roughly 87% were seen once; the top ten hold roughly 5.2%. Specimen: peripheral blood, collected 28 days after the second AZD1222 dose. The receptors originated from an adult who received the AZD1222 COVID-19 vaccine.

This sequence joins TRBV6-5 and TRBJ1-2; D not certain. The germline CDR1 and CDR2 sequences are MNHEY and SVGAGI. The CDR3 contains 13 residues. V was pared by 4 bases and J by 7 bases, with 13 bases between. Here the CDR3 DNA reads TGTGCCAGCAGTTGGTTGGAGGACGGTGGCTACACCTTC. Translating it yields CASSWLEDGGYTF.

CDR3: CASSSGQGPLGEQYF. DNA of the CDR3: TGTGCCAGCAGCTCAGGACAGGGCCCCCTGGGGGAGCAGTACTTC. J is TRBJ2-7 and V is TRBV7-2; the match to TRBD1 covers 8 bases. The CDR3 is 15 residues long. V lost 4 bases, J lost 7 bases, and 12 bases stayed unmatched. Germline V gene sequence: CDR1 SGHTA, CDR2 FQGNSA.

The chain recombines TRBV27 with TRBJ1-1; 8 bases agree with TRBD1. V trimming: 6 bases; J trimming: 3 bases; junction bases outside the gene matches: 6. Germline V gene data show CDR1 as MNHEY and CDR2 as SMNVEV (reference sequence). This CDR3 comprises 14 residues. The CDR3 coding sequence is TGTGCCAGCAGGCAGACAGGGGTGGACACTGAAGCTTTCTTT. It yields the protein CASRQTGVDTEAFF.

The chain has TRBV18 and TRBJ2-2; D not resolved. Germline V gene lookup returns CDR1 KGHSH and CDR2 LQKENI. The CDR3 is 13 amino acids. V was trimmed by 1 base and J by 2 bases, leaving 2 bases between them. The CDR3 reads CASSPRNTGELFF. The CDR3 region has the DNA TGTGCCAGCTCACCACGTAACACCGGGGAGCTGTTTTTT.

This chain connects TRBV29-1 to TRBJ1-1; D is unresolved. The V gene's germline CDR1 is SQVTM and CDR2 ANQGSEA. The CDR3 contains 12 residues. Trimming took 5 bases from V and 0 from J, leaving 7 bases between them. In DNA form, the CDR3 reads TGCAGCGTTACAGCATTGAACACTGAAGCTTTCTTT. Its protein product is CSVTALNTEAFF. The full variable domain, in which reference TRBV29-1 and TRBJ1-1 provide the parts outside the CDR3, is SAVISQKPSRDICQRGTSLTIQCQVDSQVTMMFWYRQQPGQSLTLIATANQGSEATYESGFVIDKFPISRPNLTFSTLTVSNMSPEDSSIYLCSVTALNTEAFFGQGTRLTVV.

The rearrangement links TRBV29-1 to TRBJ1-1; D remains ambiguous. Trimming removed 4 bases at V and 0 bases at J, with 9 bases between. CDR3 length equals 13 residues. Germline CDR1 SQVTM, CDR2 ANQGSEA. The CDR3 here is CSVGTGMNTEAFF. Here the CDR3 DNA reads TGCAGCGTTGGTACGGGAATGAACACTGAAGCTTTCTTT.

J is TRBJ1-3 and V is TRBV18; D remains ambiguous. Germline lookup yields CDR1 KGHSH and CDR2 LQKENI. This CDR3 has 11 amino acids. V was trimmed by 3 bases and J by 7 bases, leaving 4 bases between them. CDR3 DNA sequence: TGTGCCAGCTCACCCAGCAACACCATATATTTT. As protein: CASSPSNTIYF.

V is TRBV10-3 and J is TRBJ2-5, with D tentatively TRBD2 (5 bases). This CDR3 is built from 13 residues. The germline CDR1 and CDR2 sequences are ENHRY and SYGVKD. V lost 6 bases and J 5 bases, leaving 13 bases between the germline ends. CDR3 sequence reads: CAIRGPPGETQYF. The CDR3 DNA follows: TGTGCCATCAGAGGGCCCCCGGGGGAGACCCAGTACTTC.

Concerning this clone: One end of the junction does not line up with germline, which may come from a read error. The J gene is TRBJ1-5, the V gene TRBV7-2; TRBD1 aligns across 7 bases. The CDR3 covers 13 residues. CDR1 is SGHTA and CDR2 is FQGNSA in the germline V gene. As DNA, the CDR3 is TGTGCCAGCAGCTCTCAGGGGGTTGCCCCCTTTTTTTTT. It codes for CASSSQGVAPFFF. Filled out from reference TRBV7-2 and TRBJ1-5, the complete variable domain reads GAGVSQSPSNKVTEKGKDVELRCDPISGHTALYWYRQSLGQGLEFLIYFQGNSAPDKSGLPSDRFSAERTGGSVSTLTIQRTQQEDSAVYLCASSSQGVAPFFFGDGTRLSIL.

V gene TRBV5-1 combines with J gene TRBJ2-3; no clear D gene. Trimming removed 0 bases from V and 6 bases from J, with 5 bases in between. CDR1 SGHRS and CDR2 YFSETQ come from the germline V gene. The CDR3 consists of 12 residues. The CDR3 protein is CASSLEDDTQYF. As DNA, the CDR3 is TGCGCCAGCAGCTTGGAGGACGATACGCAGTATTTT.

In DNA form, the CDR3 reads TGTGCCAGCAGCCATGTTAGCGGGGGGTCAGGTAATGAGCAGTTCTTC. Protein: CASSHVSGGSGNEQFF. The gene calls are TRBV3-1 (or the pseudogene TRBV3-2) and TRBJ2-1, with TRBD2 matching 10 bases. Germline assignment: CDR1 LGHDT and CDR2 YNNKEL (reference sequence). V lost 3 bases to trimming and J lost 7 bases; unmatched junction nucleotides: 9. This CDR3 is built from 16 residues.

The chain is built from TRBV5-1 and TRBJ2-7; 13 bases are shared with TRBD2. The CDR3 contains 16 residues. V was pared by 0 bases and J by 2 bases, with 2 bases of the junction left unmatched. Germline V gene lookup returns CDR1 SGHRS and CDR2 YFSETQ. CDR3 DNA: TGCGCCAGCAGCTTGGCACTAGCGGGAGGGGCCTACGAGCAGTACTTC. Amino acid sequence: CASSLALAGGAYEQYF.

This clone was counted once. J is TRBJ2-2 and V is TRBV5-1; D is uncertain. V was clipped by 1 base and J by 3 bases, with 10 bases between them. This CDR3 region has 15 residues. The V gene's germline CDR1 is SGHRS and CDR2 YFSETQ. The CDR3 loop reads CASSLRQLDTGELFF. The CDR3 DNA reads TGCGCCAGCAGCTTGCGGCAGCTTGACACCGGGGAGCTGTTTTTT.

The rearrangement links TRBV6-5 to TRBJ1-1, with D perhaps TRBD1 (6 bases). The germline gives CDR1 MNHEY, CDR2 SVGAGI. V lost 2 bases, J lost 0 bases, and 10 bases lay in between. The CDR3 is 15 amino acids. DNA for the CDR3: TGTGCCAGCAGTTACAAATGGACAGTGAACACTGAAGCTTTCTTT. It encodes CASSYKWTVNTEAFF.

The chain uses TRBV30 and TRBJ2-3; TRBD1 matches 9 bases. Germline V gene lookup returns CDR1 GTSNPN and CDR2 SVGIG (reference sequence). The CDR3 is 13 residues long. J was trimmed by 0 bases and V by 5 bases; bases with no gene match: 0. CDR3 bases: TGTGCCTGGGGGACAGGGAGCACAGATACGCAGTATTTT. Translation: CAWGTGSTDTQYF.

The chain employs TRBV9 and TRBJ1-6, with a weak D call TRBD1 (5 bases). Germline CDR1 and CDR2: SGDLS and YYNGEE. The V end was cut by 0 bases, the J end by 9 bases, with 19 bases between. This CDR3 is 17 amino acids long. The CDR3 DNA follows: TGTGCCAGCAGCGTAGCTCAGGGTAGACTTAATGGTTCACCCCTCCACTTT. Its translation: CASSVAQGRLNGSPLHF.

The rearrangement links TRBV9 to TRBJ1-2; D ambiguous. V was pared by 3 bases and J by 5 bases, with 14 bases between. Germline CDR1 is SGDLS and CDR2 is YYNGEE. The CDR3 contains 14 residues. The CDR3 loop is CASSGEIEGYGYTF. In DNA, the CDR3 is TGTGCCAGCAGCGGAGAGATTGAAGGTTATGGCTACACCTTC.